The 2 T cell receptor beta chains given below trace back to one sample, sequenced in a study of T cell repertoires in cytomegalovirus infection. TCRdb re-called the reads with MiXCR, one entry per CDR3 protein. The repertoire holds around 900,000 distinct CDR3 sequences, 31% seen once, with 11% to 15% in the top ten. These TCRs are of unknown antigen specificity. Sequencing was performed on cultured CD8+ T cells from PBMCs, taken from culture after CMV antigen stimulation. Receptors were obtained from a human donor in good health (CMV status not recorded). Some clones in this sample may be carry-over from other donors' samples.

This clonotype was seen a handful of times. The chain carries TRBV4-2 and TRBJ2-5, with a weak D call TRBD2 (5 bases). The CDR3 is 20 residues long. V was trimmed by 3 bases and J by 7 bases, leaving 33 bases between them. Germline V lookup: CDR1 LGHNA, CDR2 YNFKEQ. The CDR3 protein is CASSQILLQEAEPVAGTQYF. In DNA, the CDR3 is TGTGCCAGCAGCCAGATCCTACTCCAGGAGGCCGAACCAGTAGCAGGGACCCAGTACTTC.

V usage is TRBV7-3 and J usage is TRBJ2-1, with TRBD1 matching 7 bases. The CDR3 is 15 residues long. In germline, CDR1 is SGHTA, CDR2 FQGTGA. Trimming cost V 5 bases and J 7 bases; bases outside gene matches: 11. The CDR3 spells CASSHNEGASNEQFF. The CDR3 nucleotides are TGTGCCAGCAGCCATAATGAGGGGGCATCGAATGAGCAGTTCTTC.